This T cell receptor beta chain was recovered during a study of shared clonotypes between healthy human individuals. Regarding the study as a whole: Generation probabilities were higher for clonotypes shared across all four sorted-subset donors than for unshared ones. Among several donors, around 5% of naive CD4 clonotypes were found in common.

Nashville, Tennessee was home to all donors, each a Caucasian adult. Some clones are missing from TCRdb's copy, which holds only in-frame ones; the method was immunoSEQ multiplex PCR. The table records roughly 700,000 clones, over 65% of them present only once. Losses at the gene ends were 0 bases for V and 1 base for J; bases not matched to a gene: 1. The CDR3 is 16 residues long. Germline V lookup: CDR1 SGHRS, CDR2 YFSETQ. With regard to this clone: Its antigen is still unknown. The same CDR3 can be traced to other DNA sequences in this sample.

The rearrangement uses TRBV5-1 and TRBJ2-2, with TRBD2 identical over 9 bases. This receptor was identified in a woman in her 30s in good health. The sequenced sample was memory CD4+ T cells sorted from blood. Subset of the sample: CD45RA-negative fraction. CDR3 amino acids: CASSLATSGNTGELFF. CDR3 nucleotide sequence: TGCGCCAGCAGCTTGGCGACTAGCGGGAACACCGGGGAGCTGTTTTTT.